This T cell receptor (beta chain) was observed in a study of cytomegalovirus exposure and HLA in healthy donors. A word on this clone: Its antigen is undetermined.

The PCR contained 60 Vbeta and 13 Jbeta primers. TCRdb's table, derived via immunoSEQ multiplex PCR, lists solely in-frame clones and lacks some. The specimen's table records 150,000 or so clones. CDR3 length: 14 amino acids. Trimming cost V 6 bases and J 3 bases; bases outside gene matches: 8. CDR1 and CDR2 (germline): PRHDT, FYEKMQ (reference sequence). The study, taken as a whole, reports: The HLA-A and HLA-B alleles of most subjects were reportedly predicted accurately from TCR beta sequences. The study designated about 180 TCR beta chains cytomegalovirus-associated. Among immune exposure information, only CMV serostatus was available.

V gene TRBV13 combines with J gene TRBJ2-7; TRBD1 agrees at 7 bases. The sequencing sample was made of PBMCs. The receptor was isolated from a woman aged 18-30 years in good health and CMV-seronegative. CDR3 loop: CASSRQGRRYEQYF. CDR3 sequence (DNA): TGTGCCAGCAGTCGACAGGGTCGTCGCTACGAGCAGTACTTC.